Given below is one TCR beta chain in context. The CDR3 end falls 3 residues outside the read, so it is completed with the germline J gene. The sample comes from a study of T cells in women clearing cervical HPV infection. Germline V gives CDR1 DFQATT, CDR2 SNEGSKA (reference sequence). The length of the CDR3 is 14 residues. V lost 0 bases, J lost 6 bases, and 14 bases lay in between. Clones were sequenced by immunoSEQ multiplex PCR, and TCRdb holds only the in-frame ones, with some missing. The sample holds 30,000 or so clones. The TCR comes from a woman between 18 and 69 years old with a cervical HPV16 infection that either progressed to CIN3+ or cleared (not recorded which). The rearrangement joins TRBV20-1 to TRBJ1-2; no clear D. What was sequenced was blood buffy coat. The CDR3: CSARDGRAIHGYTF. The sequenced CDR3 bases are TGCAGTGCTAGAGATGGTAGAGCGATTCATGGC.